The 13 T cell receptor beta chains presented below share a single source sample, sequenced in a study of CD8 T cells in Susac syndrome. With random hexamers, reverse transcription was performed on roughly 0.5 to 1 ug of RNA. MiXCR, applied by TCRdb to the immunoSEQ multiplex PCR reads, yields one record per CDR3 protein. Among around 190,000 distinct CDR3 sequences listed, 94% were seen once. Specimen: CD4+ T cells from PBMCs. These receptor sequences come from a human donor with Susac syndrome.

The chain has TRBV15 and TRBJ2-7; 8 bases are a match to TRBD2. The CDR3 totals 15 residues. V was clipped by 1 base and J by 5 bases; unmatched bases: 7. Germline V gene data show CDR1 as LNHNV and CDR2 as YYDKDF (reference sequence). CDR3 region: CATSRGELAGHEQYF. CDR3 nucleotide sequence: TGTGCCACCAGCAGAGGCGAATTAGCGGGGCACGAGCAGTACTTC.

This clonotype was counted a single time. The chain recombines TRBV3-1 with TRBJ2-4, with TRBD1 matching over 11 bases. Germline V lookup: CDR1 LGHDT, CDR2 YNNKEL (reference sequence). Trimming removed 2 bases from V and 7 bases from J; junction bases left unmatched: 4. The CDR3 has 15 amino acids. The CDR3 DNA is TGTGCCAGCAGCCAATTCCGGGACAGGGGGAACATTCAGTACTTC. Translated, it gives CASSQFRDRGNIQYF.

The rearrangement links TRBV19 to TRBJ2-7; 8 nucleotides match TRBD2. Germline CDR1 LNHDA, CDR2 SQIVND (reference sequence). The V segment lost 5 bases and the J segment 1 base; nucleotides outside the gene matches: 10. The CDR3 extends over 16 amino acids. CDR3 loop: CASSSREGRGSYEQYF. CDR3 in DNA: TGTGCCAGTAGTTCTCGGGAGGGGCGCGGGTCCTACGAGCAGTACTTC.

The DNA for the CDR3 is TGTGCTAGTGGTTTGGACCCTGGGTCCTACAATGAGCAGTTCTTC. Its translation is CASGLDPGSYNEQFF. This rearrangement joins TRBV12-5 to TRBJ2-1; D is unclear. The CDR3 is 15 amino acids. The germline CDR1 and CDR2 sequences are LGHNT and FRNRAP. Trimming shortened V by 1 base and J by 1 base, and 8 bases separated the two germline ends.

The chain carries TRBV7-2 and TRBJ1-1; tentatively, D is TRBD1 (6 bases). In germline, CDR1 is SGHTA, CDR2 FQGNSA. Trimming shortened V by 0 bases and J by 6 bases, and 8 bases separated the two germline ends. The CDR3 is 13 amino acids. CDR3 protein: CASSLAGQPEAFF. The CDR3 region has the DNA TGTGCCAGCAGCTTAGCAGGACAGCCTGAAGCTTTCTTT.

The chain combines TRBV2 with TRBJ1-1; D unclear. The CDR3 contains 11 residues. Germline V gene lookup returns CDR1 SNHLY and CDR2 FYNNEI. V dropped 6 bases and J dropped 7 bases, with 9 bases sitting between them. Written as DNA, the CDR3 is TGTGCCAGCAGCGGGAGGATTGAAGCTTTCTTT. This encodes CASSGRIEAFF.

This clonotype came up once. The chain employs TRBV7-2 and TRBJ1-4; 7 nucleotides line up with TRBD1. The CDR3 sequence is 16 residues long. With V trimmed by 6 bases and J by 3 bases, 10 bases remained unmatched. Germline V gene sequence: CDR1 SGHTA, CDR2 FQGNSA. The CDR3: CASRKEGGLANEKLFF. The CDR3 DNA sequence: TGTGCCAGCAGGAAGGAAGGGGGCTTGGCTAATGAAAAACTGTTTTTT.

The V gene is TRBV20-1, the J gene TRBJ1-6; D call uncertain. The germline gives CDR1 DFQATT, CDR2 SNEGSKA (reference sequence). This CDR3 has 13 residues. CDR3 loop: CSVGLTEVAPLHF. The DNA for the CDR3 is TGCAGCGTAGGATTGACCGAGGTGGCACCCCTCCACTTT.

This clonotype showed up just once. This chain uses TRBV7-2 with TRBJ1-1, with D unresolved. V lost 0 bases and J 5 bases, leaving 7 bases between the germline ends. Germline values: CDR1 SGHTA, CDR2 FQGNSA. The CDR3 has 13 amino acids. CDR3 DNA: TGTGCCAGCAGCTTAGCCGTACGGACTGAAGCTTTCTTT. Translating gives CASSLAVRTEAFF.

This chain links TRBV14 with TRBJ2-1; TRBD2 aligns across 7 bases. Germline CDR1 is SGHDN and CDR2 is FVKESK. The CDR3 loop spans 15 amino acids. V lost 2 bases and J lost 4; bases outside the gene matches: 5. The CDR3 DNA reads TGTGCCAGCAGCCAACAAGCGGGGTTATACAATGAGCAGTTCTTC. This codes for CASSQQAGLYNEQFF.

The chain couples TRBV20-1 to TRBJ2-5; possibly TRBD2 for D (6 bases). V was shortened by 6 bases and J by 1 base, with 9 bases between the two germline ends. Germline loops: CDR1 DFQATT, CDR2 SNEGSKA (reference sequence). This CDR3 region has 12 residues. The chain's CDR3 is CSAEGPQETQYF. The CDR3 nucleotides are TGCAGTGCGGAGGGACCCCAAGAGACCCAGTACTTC.

This sequence joins TRBV11-3 and TRBJ2-2; tentative D call: TRBD2 (6 bases). The CDR3 totals 11 residues. Germline-derived CDR1 and CDR2 are SGHNT and YENEEA. The V gene lost 7 bases and the J gene lost 7 bases, with 7 bases spanning the gap. The CDR3 loop reads CASKGGGELFF. The CDR3 DNA reads as TGTGCCAGCAAGGGAGGCGGGGAGCTGTTTTTT.

V is TRBV2 and J is TRBJ1-5; D call uncertain. The CDR3 length is 13 residues. The germline V gene encodes CDR1 SNHLY and CDR2 FYNNEI. The V gene lost 4 bases and the J gene lost 3 bases, with 7 bases spanning the gap. The CDR3 nucleotides read TGTGCCAGCAGTGGGGGTACCAATCAGCCCCAGCATTTT. Translated, it gives CASSGGTNQPQHF.